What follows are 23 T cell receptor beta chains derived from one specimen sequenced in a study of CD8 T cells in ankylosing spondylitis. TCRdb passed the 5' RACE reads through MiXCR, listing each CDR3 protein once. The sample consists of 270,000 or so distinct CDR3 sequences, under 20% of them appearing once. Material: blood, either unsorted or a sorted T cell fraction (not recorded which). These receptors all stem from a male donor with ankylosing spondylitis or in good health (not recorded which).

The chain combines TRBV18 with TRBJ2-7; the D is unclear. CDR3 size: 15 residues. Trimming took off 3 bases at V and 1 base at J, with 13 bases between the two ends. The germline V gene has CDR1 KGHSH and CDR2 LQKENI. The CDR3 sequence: CASSPDTLESYEQYF. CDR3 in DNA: TGTGCCAGCTCACCCGATACATTAGAATCCTACGAGCAGTACTTC.

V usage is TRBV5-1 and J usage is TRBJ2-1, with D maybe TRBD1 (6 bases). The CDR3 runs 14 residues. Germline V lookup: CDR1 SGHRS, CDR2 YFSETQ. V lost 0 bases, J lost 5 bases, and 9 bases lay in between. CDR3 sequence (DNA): TGCGCCAGCAGCTTGGGGCAGGGGAACAATGAGCAGTTCTTC. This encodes CASSLGQGNNEQFF.

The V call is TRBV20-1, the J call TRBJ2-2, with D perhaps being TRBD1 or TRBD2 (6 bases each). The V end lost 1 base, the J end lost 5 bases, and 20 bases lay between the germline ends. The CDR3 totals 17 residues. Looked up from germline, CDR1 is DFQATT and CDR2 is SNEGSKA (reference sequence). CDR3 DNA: TGCAGTGCTAGAGGGTTTCAGGGGACTCCCATGACCGGGGAGCTGTTTTTT. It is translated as CSARGFQGTPMTGELFF.

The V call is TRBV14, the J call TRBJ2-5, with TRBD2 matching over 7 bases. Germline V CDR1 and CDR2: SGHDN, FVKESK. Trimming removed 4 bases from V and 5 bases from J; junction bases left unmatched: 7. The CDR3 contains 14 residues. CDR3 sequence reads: CASSPVAGWETQYF. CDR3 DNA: TGTGCCAGCAGCCCTGTAGCGGGCTGGGAGACCCAGTACTTC.

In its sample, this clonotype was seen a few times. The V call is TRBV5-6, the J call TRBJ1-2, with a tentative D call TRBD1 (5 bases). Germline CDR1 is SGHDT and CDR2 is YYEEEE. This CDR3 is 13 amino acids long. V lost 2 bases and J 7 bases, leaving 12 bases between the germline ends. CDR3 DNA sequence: TGTGCCAGCAGCTTCGGGGGTCCGGGTGGCTACACCTTC. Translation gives CASSFGGPGGYTF.

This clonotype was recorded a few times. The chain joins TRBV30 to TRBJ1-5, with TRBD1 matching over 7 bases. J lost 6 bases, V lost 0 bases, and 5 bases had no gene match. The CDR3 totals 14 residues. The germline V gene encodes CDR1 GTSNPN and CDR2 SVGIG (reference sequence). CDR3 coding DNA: TGTGCCTGGAGTGTACGACAGGGAGGTCAGCCCCAGCATTTT. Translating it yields CAWSVRQGGQPQHF.

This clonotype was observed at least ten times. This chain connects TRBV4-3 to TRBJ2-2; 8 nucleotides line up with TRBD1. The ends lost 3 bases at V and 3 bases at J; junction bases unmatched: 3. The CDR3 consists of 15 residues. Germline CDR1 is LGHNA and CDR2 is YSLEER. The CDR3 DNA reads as TGCGCCAGCAGCCAGGCGGACAGGGACACCGGGGAGCTGTTTTTT. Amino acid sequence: CASSQADRDTGELFF.

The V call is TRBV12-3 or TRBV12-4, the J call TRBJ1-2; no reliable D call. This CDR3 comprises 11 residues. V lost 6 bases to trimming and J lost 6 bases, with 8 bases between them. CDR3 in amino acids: CASRHTHGYTF. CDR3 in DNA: TGTGCCAGCAGACACACCCATGGCTACACCTTC.

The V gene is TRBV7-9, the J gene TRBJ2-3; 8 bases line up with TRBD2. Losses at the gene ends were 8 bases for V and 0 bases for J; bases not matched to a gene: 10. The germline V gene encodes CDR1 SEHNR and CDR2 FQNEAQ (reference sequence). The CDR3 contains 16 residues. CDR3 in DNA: TGTGCCAGCCGGGAGGGCTTACCGTCTAGCACAGATACGCAGTATTTT. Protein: CASREGLPSSTDTQYF.

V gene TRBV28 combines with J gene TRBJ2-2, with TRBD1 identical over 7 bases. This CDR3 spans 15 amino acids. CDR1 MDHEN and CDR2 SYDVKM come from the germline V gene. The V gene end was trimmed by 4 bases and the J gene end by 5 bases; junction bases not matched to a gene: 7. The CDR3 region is CASSSGTDKTGELFF. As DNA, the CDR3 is TGTGCCAGCAGTTCCGGGACAGATAAGACCGGGGAGCTGTTTTTT.

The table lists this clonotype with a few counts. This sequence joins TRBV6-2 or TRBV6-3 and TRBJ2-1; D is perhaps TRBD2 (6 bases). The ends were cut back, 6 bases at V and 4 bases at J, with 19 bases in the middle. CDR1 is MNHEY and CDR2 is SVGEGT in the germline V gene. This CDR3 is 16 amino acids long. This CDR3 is CASRLTSLAGYNEQFF. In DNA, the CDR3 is TGTGCCAGCAGGCTTACAAGTCTGGCGGGGTACAATGAGCAGTTCTTC.

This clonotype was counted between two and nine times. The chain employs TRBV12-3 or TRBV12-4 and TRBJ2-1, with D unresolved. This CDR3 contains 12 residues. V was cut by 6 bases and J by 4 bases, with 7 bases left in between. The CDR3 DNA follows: TGTGCCAGCAGCCACGATTACAATGAGCAGTTCTTC. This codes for CASSHDYNEQFF.

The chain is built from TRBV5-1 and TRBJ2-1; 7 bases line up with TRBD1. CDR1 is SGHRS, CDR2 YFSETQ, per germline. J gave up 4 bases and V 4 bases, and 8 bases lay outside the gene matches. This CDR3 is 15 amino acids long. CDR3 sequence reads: CASSAPGTDYNEQFF. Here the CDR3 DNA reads TGCGCCAGCAGCGCCCCCGGGACAGATTACAATGAGCAGTTCTTC.

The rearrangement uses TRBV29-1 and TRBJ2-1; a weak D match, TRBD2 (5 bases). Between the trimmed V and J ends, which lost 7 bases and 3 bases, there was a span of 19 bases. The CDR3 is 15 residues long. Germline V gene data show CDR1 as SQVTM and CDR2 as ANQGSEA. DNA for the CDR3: TGCAGCGGTATACCTACGGGAAGGGTCTACAATGAGCAGTTCTTC. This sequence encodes CSGIPTGRVYNEQFF.

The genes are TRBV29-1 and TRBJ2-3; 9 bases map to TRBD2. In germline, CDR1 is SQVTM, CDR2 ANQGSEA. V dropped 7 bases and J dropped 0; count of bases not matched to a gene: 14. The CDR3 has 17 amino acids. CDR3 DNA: TGCAGCGCCCCCAGGGCCCTAGCGGGATTCAGCACAGATACGCAGTATTTT. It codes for CSAPRALAGFSTDTQYF.

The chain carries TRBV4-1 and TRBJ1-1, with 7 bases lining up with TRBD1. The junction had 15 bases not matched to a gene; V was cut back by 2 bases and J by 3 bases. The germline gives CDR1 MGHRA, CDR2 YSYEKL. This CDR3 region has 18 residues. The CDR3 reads CASSQFPTGDHMDTEAFF. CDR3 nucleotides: TGCGCCAGCAGCCAATTTCCCACAGGGGACCACATGGACACTGAAGCTTTCTTT.

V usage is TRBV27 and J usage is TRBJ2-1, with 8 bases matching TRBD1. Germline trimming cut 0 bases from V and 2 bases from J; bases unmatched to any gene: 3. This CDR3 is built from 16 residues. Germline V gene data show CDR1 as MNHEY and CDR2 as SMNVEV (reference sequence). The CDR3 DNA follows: TGTGCCAGCAGTTTATCGCCAGGGGGCGCCTACAATGAGCAGTTCTTC. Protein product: CASSLSPGGAYNEQFF.

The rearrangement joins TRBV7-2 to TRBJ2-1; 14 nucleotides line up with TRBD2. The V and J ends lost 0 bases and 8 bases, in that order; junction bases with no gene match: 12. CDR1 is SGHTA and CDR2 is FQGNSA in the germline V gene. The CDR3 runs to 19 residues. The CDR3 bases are TGTGCCAGCAGCTTAGCGTTGGGACTAGCGGGGGAGAGGTATGATGAGCAGTTCTTC. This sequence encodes CASSLALGLAGERYDEQFF. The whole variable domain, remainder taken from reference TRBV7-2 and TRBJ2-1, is GAGVSQSPSNKVTEKGKDVELRCDPISGHTALYWYRQSLGQGLEFLIYFQGNSAPDKSGLPSDRFSAERTGGSVSTLTIQRTQQEDSAVYLCASSLALGLAGERYDEQFFGPGTRLTVL.

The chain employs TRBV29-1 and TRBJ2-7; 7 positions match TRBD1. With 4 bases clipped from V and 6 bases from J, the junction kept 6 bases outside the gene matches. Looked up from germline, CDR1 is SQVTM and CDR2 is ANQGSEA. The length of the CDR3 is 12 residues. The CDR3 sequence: CSVGQGNPEQYF. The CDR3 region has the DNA TGCAGCGTTGGACAGGGAAACCCCGAGCAGTACTTC.

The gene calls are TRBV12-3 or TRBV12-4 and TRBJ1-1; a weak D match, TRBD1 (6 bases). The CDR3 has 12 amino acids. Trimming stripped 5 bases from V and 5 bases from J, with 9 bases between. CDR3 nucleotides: TGTGCCAGCAGTCCGGGGGCGACTGAAGCTTTCTTT. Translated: CASSPGATEAFF.

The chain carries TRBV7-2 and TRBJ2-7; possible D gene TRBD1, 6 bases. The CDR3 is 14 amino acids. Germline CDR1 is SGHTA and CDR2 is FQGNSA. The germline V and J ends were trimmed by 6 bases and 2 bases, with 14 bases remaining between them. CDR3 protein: CASSGTGSPYEQYF. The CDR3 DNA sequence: TGTGCCAGCAGTGGTACAGGGTCCCCCTACGAGCAGTACTTC.

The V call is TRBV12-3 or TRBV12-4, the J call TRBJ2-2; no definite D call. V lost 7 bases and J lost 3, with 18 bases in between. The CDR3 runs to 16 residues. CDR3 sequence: CASIRGPVVYTGELFF. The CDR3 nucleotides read TGTGCCAGCATCCGAGGACCCGTCGTCTACACCGGGGAGCTGTTTTTT.

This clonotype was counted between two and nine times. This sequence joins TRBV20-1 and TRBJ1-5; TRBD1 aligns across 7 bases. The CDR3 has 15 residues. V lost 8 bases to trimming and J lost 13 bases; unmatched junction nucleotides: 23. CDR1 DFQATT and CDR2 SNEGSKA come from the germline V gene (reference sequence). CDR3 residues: CSRTTYGTDIISQHF. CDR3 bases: TGCAGTAGGACTACATACGGGACAGACATTATATCGCAGCATTTT.